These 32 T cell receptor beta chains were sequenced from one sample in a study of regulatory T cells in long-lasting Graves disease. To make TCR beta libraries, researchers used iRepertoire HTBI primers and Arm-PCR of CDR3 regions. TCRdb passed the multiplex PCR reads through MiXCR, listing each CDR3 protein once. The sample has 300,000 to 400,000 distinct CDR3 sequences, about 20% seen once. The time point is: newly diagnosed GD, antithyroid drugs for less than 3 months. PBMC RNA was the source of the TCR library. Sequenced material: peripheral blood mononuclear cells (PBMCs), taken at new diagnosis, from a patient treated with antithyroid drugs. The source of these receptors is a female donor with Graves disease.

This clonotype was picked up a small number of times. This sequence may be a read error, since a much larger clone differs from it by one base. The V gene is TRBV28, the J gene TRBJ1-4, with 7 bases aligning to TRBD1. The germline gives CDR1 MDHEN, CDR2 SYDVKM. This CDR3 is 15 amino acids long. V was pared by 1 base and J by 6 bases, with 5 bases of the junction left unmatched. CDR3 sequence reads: CASSLSGRGDEKLFF. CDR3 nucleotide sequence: TGTGCCAGCAGTTTATCCGGCAGGGGGGATGAAAAACTGTTTTTT.

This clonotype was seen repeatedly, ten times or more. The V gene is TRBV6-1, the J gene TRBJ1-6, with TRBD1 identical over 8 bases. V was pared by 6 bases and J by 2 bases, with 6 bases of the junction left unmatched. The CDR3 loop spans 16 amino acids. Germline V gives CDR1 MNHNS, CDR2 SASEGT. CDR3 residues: CASRPDRGAYNSPLHF. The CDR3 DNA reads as TGTGCCAGCAGACCCGACAGGGGCGCCTATAATTCACCCCTCCACTTT.

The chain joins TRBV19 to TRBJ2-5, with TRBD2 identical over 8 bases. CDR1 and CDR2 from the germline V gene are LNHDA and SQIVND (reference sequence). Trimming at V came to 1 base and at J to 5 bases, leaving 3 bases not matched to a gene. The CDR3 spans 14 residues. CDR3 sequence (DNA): TGTGCCAGTAGTATAGTGGCTAGCGGGGAGACCCAGTACTTC. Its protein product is CASSIVASGETQYF.

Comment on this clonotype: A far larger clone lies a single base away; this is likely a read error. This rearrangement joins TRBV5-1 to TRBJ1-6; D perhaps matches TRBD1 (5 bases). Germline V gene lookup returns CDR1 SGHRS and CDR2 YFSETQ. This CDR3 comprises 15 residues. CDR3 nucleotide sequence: TGTGCCAGCAGCGCTGGGGGGGGACGGAATTCACCCCTCCACTTT. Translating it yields CASSAGGGRNSPLHF.

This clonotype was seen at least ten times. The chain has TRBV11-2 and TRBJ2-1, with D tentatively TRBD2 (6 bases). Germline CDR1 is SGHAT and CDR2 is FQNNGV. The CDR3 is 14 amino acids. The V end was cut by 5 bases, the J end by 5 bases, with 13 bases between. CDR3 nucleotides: TGTGCCAGCAGCCTCCGGGACTGGAACAATGAGCAGTTCTTC. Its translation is CASSLRDWNNEQFF.

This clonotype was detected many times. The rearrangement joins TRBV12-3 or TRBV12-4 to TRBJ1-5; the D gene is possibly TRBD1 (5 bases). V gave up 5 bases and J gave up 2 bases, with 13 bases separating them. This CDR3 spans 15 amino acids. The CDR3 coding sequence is TGTGCCAGCAGTCGCAGGGACTTGGGCAATCAGCCCCAGCATTTT. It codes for CASSRRDLGNQPQHF.

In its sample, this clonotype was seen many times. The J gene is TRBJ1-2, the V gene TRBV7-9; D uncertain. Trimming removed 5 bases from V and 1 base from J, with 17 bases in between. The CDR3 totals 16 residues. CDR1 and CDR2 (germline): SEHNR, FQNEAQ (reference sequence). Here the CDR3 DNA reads TGTGCCAGCAGCAAAACACAAGGACGGTTTAACTATGGCTACACCTTC. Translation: CASSKTQGRFNYGYTF.

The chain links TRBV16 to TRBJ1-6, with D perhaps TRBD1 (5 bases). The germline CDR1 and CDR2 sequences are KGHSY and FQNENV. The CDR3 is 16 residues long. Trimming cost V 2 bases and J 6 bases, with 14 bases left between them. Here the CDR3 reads CASSQVRGEVNSPLHF. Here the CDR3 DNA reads TGTGCCAGCAGCCAAGTGCGGGGCGAAGTTAATTCACCCCTCCACTTT.

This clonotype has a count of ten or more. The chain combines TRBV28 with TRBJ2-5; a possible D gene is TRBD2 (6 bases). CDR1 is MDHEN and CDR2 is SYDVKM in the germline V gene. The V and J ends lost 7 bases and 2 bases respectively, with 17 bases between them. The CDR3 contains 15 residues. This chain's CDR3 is CASTLGGAGQETQYF. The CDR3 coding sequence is TGTGCCAGCACCCTCGGAGGGGCTGGGCAAGAGACCCAGTACTTC.

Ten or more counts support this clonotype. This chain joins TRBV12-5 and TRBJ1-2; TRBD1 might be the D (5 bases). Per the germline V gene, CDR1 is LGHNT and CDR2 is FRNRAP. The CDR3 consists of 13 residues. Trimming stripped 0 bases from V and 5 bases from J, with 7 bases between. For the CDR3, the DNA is TGTGCTAGTGGTTTGGTGGGGGAGTATGGCTACACCTTC. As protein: CASGLVGEYGYTF.

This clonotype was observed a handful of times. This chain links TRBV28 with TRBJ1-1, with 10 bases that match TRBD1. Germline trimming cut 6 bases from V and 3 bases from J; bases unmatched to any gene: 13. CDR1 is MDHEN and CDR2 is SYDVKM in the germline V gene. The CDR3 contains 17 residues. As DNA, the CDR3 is TGTGCCAGCAGGCCATCGGGACAGGGGTATCGGGACACTGAAGCTTTCTTT. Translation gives CASRPSGQGYRDTEAFF. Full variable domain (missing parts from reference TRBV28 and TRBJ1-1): DVKVTQSSRYLVKRTGEKVFLECVQDMDHENMFWYRQDPGLGLRLIYFSYDVKMKEKGDIPEGYSVSREKKERFSLILESASTNQTSMYLCASRPSGQGYRDTEAFFGQGTRLTVV.

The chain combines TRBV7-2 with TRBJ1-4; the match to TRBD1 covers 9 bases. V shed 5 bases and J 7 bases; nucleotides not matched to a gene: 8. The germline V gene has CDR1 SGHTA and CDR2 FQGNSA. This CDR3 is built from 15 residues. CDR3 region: CASSVDRGSGEKLFF. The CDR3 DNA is TGTGCCAGCAGCGTCGACAGGGGGAGCGGTGAAAAACTGTTTTTT.

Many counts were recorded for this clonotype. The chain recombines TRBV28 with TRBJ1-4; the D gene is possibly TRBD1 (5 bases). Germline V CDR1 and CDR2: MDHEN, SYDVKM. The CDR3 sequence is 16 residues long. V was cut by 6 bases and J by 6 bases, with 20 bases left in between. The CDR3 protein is CASSLAPGGAYEKLFF. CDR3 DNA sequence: TGTGCCAGCAGCCTAGCTCCCGGGGGAGCTTATGAAAAACTGTTTTTT.

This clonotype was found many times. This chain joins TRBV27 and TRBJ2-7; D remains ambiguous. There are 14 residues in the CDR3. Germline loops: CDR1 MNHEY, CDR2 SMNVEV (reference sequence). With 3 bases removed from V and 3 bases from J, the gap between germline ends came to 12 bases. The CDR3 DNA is TGTGCCAGCAGTTTCAGTGCCCCCTTCTACGAGCAGTACTTC. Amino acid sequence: CASSFSAPFYEQYF.

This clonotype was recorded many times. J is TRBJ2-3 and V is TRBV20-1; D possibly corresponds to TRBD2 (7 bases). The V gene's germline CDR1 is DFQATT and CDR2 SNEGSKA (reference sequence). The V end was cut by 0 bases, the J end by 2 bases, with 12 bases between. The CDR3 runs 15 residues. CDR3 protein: CSARDQGTNTDTQYF. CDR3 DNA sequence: TGCAGTGCTAGAGATCAGGGGACTAACACAGATACGCAGTATTTT.

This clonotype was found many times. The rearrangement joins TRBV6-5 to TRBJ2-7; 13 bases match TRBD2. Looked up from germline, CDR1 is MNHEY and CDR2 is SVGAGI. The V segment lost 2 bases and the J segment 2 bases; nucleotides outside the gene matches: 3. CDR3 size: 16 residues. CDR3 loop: CASSYTGTSGTYEQYF. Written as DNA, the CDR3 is TGTGCCAGCAGTTACACCGGGACTAGCGGGACCTACGAGCAGTACTTC.

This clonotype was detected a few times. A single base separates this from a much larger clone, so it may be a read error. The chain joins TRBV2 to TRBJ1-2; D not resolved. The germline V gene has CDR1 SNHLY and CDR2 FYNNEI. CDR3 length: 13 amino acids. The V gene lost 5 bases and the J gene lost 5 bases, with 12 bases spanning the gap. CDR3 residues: CASSHDRNYGYTF. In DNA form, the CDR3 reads TGTGCCAGCAGTCACGACCGAAATTATGGCTACACCTTC.

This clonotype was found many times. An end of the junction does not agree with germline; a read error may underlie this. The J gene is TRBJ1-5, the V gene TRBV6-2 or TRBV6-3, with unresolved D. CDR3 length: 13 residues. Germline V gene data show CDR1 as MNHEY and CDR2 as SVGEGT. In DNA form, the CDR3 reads TGTGCCAGCAGTGACTCGGTAAATCAGCCCCAGCATTTT. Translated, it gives CASSDSVNQPQHF.

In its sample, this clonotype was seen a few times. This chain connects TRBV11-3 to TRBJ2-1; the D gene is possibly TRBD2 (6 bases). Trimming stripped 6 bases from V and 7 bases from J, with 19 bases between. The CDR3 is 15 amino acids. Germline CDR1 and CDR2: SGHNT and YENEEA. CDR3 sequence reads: CASSQRRWGENEQFF. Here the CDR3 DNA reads TGTGCCAGCAGTCAAAGGAGGTGGGGGGAAAATGAGCAGTTCTTC.

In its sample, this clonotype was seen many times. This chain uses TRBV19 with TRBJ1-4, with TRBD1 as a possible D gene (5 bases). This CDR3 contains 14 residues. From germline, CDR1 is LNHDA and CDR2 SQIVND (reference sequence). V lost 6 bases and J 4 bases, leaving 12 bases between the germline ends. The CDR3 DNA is TGTGCCAGTAGACAGACAGCACTTAATGAAAAACTGTTTTTT. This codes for CASRQTALNEKLFF.

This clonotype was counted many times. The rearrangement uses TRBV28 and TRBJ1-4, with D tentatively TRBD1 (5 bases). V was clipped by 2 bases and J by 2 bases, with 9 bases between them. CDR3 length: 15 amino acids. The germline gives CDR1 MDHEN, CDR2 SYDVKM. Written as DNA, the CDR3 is TGTGCCAGCAGTTTAATGGCAGGGACTAATGAAAAACTGTTTTTT. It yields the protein CASSLMAGTNEKLFF.

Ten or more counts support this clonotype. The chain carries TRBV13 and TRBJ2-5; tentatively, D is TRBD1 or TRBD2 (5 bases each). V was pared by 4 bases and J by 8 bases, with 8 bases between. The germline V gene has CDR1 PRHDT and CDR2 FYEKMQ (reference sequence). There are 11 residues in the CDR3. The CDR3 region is CASSSGSTQYF. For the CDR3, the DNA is TGTGCCAGCAGCTCAGGGAGCACCCAGTACTTC.

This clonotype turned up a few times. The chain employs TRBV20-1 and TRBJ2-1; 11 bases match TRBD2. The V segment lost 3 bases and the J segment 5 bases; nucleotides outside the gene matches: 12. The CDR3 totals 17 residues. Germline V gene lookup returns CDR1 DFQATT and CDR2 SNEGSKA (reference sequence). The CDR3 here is CSARGYIAGGPHNEQFF. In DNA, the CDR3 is TGCAGTGCTAGGGGATACATAGCGGGAGGGCCTCACAATGAGCAGTTCTTC.

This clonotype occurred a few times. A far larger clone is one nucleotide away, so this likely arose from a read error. In DNA form, the CDR3 reads TGCGCCAGCAGCTTGGCTGGTTCGGTGGGCAATGAGCAGTACTTC. Protein product: CASSLAGSVGNEQYF. The chain is built from TRBV5-1 and TRBJ2-5; no clear D gene. V was cut by 0 bases and J by 11 bases, with 20 bases left in between. The CDR3 spans 15 residues. CDR1 SGHRS and CDR2 YFSETQ come from the germline V gene.

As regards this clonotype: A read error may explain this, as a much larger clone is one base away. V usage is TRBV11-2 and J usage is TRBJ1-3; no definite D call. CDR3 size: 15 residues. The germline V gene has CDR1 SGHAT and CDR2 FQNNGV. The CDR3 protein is CASSLDSSSGSTIYF. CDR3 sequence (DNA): TGTGCCAGCAGCTTAGATTCCAGCTCTGGAAGCACCATATATTTT. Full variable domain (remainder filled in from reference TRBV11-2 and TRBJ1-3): EAGVAQSPRYKIIEKRQSVAFWCNPISGHATLYWYQQILGQGPKLLIQFQNNGVVDDSQLPKDRFSAERLKGVDSTLKIQPAKLEDSAVYLCASSLDSSSGSTIYFGEGSWLTVV.

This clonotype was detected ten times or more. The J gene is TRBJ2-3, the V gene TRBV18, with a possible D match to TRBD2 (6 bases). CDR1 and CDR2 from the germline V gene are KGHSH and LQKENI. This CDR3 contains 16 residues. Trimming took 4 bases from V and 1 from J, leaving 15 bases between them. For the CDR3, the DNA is TGTGCCAGCTCACTCCAGGGAGGCAGGGGCACAGATACGCAGTATTTT. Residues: CASSLQGGRGTDTQYF.

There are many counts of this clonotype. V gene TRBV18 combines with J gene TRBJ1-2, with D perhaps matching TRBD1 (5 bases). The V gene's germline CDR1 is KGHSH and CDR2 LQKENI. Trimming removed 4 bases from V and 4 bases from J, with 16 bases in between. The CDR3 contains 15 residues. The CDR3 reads CASSRNTGDVYGYTF. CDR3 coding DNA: TGTGCCAGCTCACGGAATACAGGTGACGTCTATGGCTACACCTTC.

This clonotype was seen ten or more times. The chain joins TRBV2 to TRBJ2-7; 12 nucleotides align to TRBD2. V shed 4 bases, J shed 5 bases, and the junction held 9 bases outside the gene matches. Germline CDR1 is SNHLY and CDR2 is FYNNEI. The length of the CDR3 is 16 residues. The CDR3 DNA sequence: TGTGCCAGCAGTGTACTACTAGCGGGAGGTAGGAACGAGCAGTACTTC. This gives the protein CASSVLLAGGRNEQYF.

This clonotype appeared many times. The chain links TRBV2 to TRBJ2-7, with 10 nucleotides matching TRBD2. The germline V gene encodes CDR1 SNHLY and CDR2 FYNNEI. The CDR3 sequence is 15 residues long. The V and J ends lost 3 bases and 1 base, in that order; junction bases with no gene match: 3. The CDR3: CASSEASGRSYEQYF. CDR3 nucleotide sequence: TGTGCCAGCAGTGAGGCTAGCGGGAGATCCTACGAGCAGTACTTC.

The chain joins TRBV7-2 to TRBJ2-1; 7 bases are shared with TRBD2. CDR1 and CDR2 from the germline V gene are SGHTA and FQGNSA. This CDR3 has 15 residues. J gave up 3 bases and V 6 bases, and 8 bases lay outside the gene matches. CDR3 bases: TGTGCCAGCAGACCGTCGGGGGGTGACTACAATGAGCAGTTCTTC. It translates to CASRPSGGDYNEQFF.

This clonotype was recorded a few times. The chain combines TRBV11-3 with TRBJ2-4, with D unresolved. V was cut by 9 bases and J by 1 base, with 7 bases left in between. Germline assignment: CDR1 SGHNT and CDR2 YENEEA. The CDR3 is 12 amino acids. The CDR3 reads CASSGAKNIQYF. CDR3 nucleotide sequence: TGTGCCAGTTCCGGGGCCAAAAACATTCAGTACTTC.

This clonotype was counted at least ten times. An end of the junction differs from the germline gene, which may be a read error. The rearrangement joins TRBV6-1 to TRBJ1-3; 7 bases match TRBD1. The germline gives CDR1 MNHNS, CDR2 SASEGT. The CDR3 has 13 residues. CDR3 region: CASTAVPTGDQDF. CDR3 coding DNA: TGTGCCAGCACTGCAGTTCCTACAGGGGACCAAGATTTT.